These 2 T cell receptor beta chains originate from one sample sequenced in a study of regulatory T cells in long-lasting Graves disease. Indicated time point: persistent/refractory GD, antithyroid drugs over 5 years with positive TRAb. Generation of the TCR library employed RNA extracted from PBMCs. Arm-PCR with iRepertoire HTBI primers amplified the CDR3 regions for these TCR beta libraries. TCRdb passed the multiplex PCR reads through MiXCR, listing each CDR3 protein once. This sample carries 450,000 or so distinct CDR3 sequences, 20% to 25% of them seen once, and the ten largest clones take over 10%. The specimen was peripheral blood mononuclear cells (PBMCs), collected when the disease was refractory, from a patient treated with antithyroid drugs. The receptor set was obtained from a female donor with Graves disease.

This clonotype appeared many times. The V gene is TRBV11-2, the J gene TRBJ1-2; D is undetermined. This CDR3 is built from 12 residues. V dropped 3 bases and J dropped 6 bases, with 8 bases sitting between them. Germline V gives CDR1 SGHAT, CDR2 FQNNGV. CDR3 coding DNA: TGTGCCAGCAGCTTCGGGCCCAATGGCTACACCTTC. It encodes CASSFGPNGYTF.

This clonotype was detected ten times or more. This chain uses TRBV20-1 with TRBJ2-5, with 7 bases that match TRBD1. Trimming removed 6 bases from V and 0 bases from J; junction bases left unmatched: 4. CDR3 length equals 13 residues. Germline CDR1 reads DFQATT; CDR2 reads SNEGSKA (reference sequence). The CDR3 sequence: CSAEDRNQETQYF. Here the CDR3 DNA reads TGCAGTGCCGAGGACAGGAACCAAGAGACCCAGTACTTC.